The 20 T cell receptor beta chains given below trace back to one sample, sequenced in a study of T cell changes during pregnancy in multiple sclerosis. Assay used: immunoSEQ multiplex PCR; TCRdb lists only in-frame clones, some missing. Of some 100,000 clones listed, around 93% are singletons. Sample: peripheral blood, taken before pregnancy. The receptors derive from a female donor with multiple sclerosis, enrolled in a pregnancy study.

The rearrangement joins TRBV30 to TRBJ2-7; 8 nucleotides line up with TRBD1. Unmatched junction bases numbered 0, after V lost 5 bases and J lost 0 bases. CDR1 is GTSNPN, CDR2 SVGIG, per germline (reference sequence). This CDR3 is 12 amino acids long. CDR3 DNA: TGTGCCTGGGGGACAGGCTCCTACGAGCAGTACTTC. Translated, it gives CAWGTGSYEQYF.

This chain connects TRBV18 to TRBJ1-1; D not certain. Trimming stripped 6 bases from V and 6 bases from J, with 11 bases between. Looked up from germline, CDR1 is KGHSH and CDR2 is LQKENI. The CDR3 has 12 residues. The CDR3 DNA reads TGTGCCAGCTCGAAGCGGGATCCTGAAGCTTTCTTT. Protein: CASSKRDPEAFF.

The chain couples TRBV4-1 to TRBJ1-5, with D possibly TRBD1 on 6 matching bases. This CDR3 contains 17 residues. Germline V gene sequence: CDR1 MGHRA, CDR2 YSYEKL. V was trimmed by 0 bases and J by 2 bases, leaving 14 bases between them. This CDR3 reads CASSQDGGAVGNQPQHF. The DNA of the CDR3 is TGCGCCAGCAGCCAAGACGGGGGGGCCGTTGGCAATCAGCCCCAGCATTTT.

This clone was detected a few times. This chain connects TRBV7-2 to TRBJ1-5, with unresolved D. The CDR3 loop spans 18 amino acids. V was cut by 6 bases and J by 0 bases, with 21 bases left in between. Germline V gene sequence: CDR1 SGHTA, CDR2 FQGNSA. In nucleotides, the CDR3 is TGTGCCAGCAGTTCAGGCCCCCGAAGAGATTTTAGCAATCAGCCCCAGCATTTT. Protein sequence: CASSSGPRRDFSNQPQHF. Full variable domain (missing parts from reference TRBV7-2 and TRBJ1-5): GAGVSQSPSNKVTEKGKDVELRCDPISGHTALYWYRQSLGQGLEFLIYFQGNSAPDKSGLPSDRFSAERTGGSVSTLTIQRTQQEDSAVYLCASSSGPRRDFSNQPQHFGDGTRLSIL.

V and J are TRBV6-4 and TRBJ2-4; the D gene is possibly TRBD1 (6 bases). Germline V gene sequence: CDR1 MRHNA, CDR2 SNTAGT. Deletions cut 0 bases from V and 0 bases from J, with 21 bases between. This CDR3 contains 20 residues. The CDR3 sequence is CASSDSGRTDFNIAKNIQYF. The CDR3 nucleotides read TGTGCCAGCAGTGACTCGGGCCGGACAGATTTTAATATAGCCAAAAACATTCAGTACTTC.

The chain uses TRBV27 and TRBJ1-2; D ambiguous. This CDR3 has 17 amino acids. V was trimmed by 3 bases and J by 6 bases, leaving 23 bases between them. Per the germline V gene, CDR1 is MNHEY and CDR2 is SMNVEV (reference sequence). The CDR3 sequence: CASSFRFRNIGVDGYTF. The CDR3 nucleotides read TGTGCCAGCAGTTTTCGATTTCGCAATATCGGAGTCGATGGCTACACCTTC.

V is TRBV7-3 and J is TRBJ1-2; the match to TRBD1 covers 7 bases. The germline V gene has CDR1 SGHTA and CDR2 FQGTGA. The CDR3 covers 14 residues. J gave up 4 bases and V 5 bases, and 7 bases lay outside the gene matches. The CDR3 loop is CASSPSRDSYGYTF. CDR3 in DNA: TGTGCCAGCAGCCCCTCCCGGGACAGCTATGGCTACACCTTC.

The rearrangement links TRBV19 to TRBJ2-3; D perhaps matches TRBD1 (5 bases). Looked up from germline, CDR1 is LNHDA and CDR2 is SQIVND (reference sequence). V lost 5 bases and J 3 bases, leaving 18 bases between the germline ends. The CDR3 is 16 amino acids. The CDR3 spells CASSLDGARRTDTQYF. The CDR3 nucleotides are TGTGCCAGTAGTCTCGATGGGGCCCGTAGGACAGATACGCAGTATTTT.

This clone was detected once. This chain links TRBV4-1 with TRBJ1-1, with 10 bases lining up with TRBD1. CDR3 length: 19 residues. The germline V gene encodes CDR1 MGHRA and CDR2 YSYEKL. After removal of 0 bases from V and 3 bases from J, the junction contained 13 bases not matched to a gene. CDR3 nucleotides: TGCGCCAGCAGCCAAGAGTTAACGGGACAGGGGTTGGCTGACACTGAAGCTTTCTTT. Translating it yields CASSQELTGQGLADTEAFF.

V usage is TRBV6-1 and J usage is TRBJ1-5; 8 bases map to TRBD1. J was trimmed by 6 bases and V by 0 bases; bases with no gene match: 4. CDR1 and CDR2 from the germline V gene are MNHNS and SASEGT. The CDR3 loop spans 15 amino acids. The CDR3 DNA is TGTGCCAGCAGTGAAGCAGGCAGGGGGCTTCAGCCCCAGCATTTT. Encoded protein: CASSEAGRGLQPQHF.

This clone was recorded a few times. The V call is TRBV19, the J call TRBJ1-2, with D possibly TRBD1 on 5 matching bases. Germline V gives CDR1 LNHDA, CDR2 SQIVND (reference sequence). Trimming took 3 bases from V and 8 from J, leaving 10 bases between them. This CDR3 contains 12 residues. This CDR3 reads CASSIGGAGYTF. The CDR3 bases are TGTGCCAGTAGTATTGGAGGGGCGGGCTACACCTTC.

This clone was counted only a few times. The CDR3 DNA reads TGTGCCAGCAGCGGGAGTCACAATGAGCAGTTCTTC. Protein: CASSGSHNEQFF. The chain links TRBV2 to TRBJ2-1; weak D call: TRBD2 (6 bases). Per germline, CDR1 SNHLY and CDR2 FYNNEI. CDR3 size: 12 residues. V was clipped by 6 bases and J by 5 bases, with 8 bases between them.

This chain joins TRBV29-1 and TRBJ1-1; 7 bases map to TRBD1. This CDR3 comprises 13 residues. Germline CDR1 is SQVTM and CDR2 is ANQGSEA. V shed 4 bases and J 0 bases; nucleotides not matched to a gene: 2. The CDR3 sequence: CSVVQGMNTEAFF. The CDR3 DNA follows: TGCAGCGTTGTACAGGGGATGAACACTGAAGCTTTCTTT.

In DNA form, the CDR3 reads TGTGCCAGCAGCTCGACAGGGGGCGAGCAGTACTTC. Translated, it gives CASSSTGGEQYF. This chain uses TRBV27 with TRBJ2-7; 9 bases match TRBD1. V shed 6 bases and J 6 bases; nucleotides not matched to a gene: 3. This CDR3 has 12 residues. Germline CDR1 reads MNHEY; CDR2 reads SMNVEV (reference sequence).

The chain combines TRBV18 with TRBJ1-2; D possibly corresponds to TRBD1 (6 bases). The germline CDR1 and CDR2 sequences are KGHSH and LQKENI. Trimming pared 3 bases from V and 6 bases from J, leaving 11 bases between. CDR3 length: 13 amino acids. CDR3 in amino acids: CASSPLDSDGYTF. For the CDR3, the DNA is TGTGCCAGCTCACCGTTGGACAGTGATGGCTACACCTTC.

In its sample, this clone was seen once. The chain links TRBV7-2 to TRBJ2-5, with 14 bases matching TRBD2. With 5 bases clipped from V and 1 base from J, the junction kept 3 bases outside the gene matches. The CDR3 is made up of 16 amino acids. Germline CDR1 and CDR2: SGHTA and FQGNSA. The CDR3 region has the DNA TGTGCCAGCAGCCACGGACTAGCGGGGGGCCAAGAGACCCAGTACTTC. Protein product: CASSHGLAGGQETQYF.

The chain employs TRBV7-8 and TRBJ2-1; the D is unclear. The V gene's germline CDR1 is SGHVS and CDR2 FQNEAQ. V lost 1 base and J lost 5, with 9 bases in between. The CDR3 totals 14 residues. The CDR3 sequence: CASSLVRAHNEQFF. In DNA form, the CDR3 reads TGTGCCAGCAGCTTAGTACGCGCCCACAATGAGCAGTTCTTC. Drawing the rest from reference TRBV7-8 and TRBJ2-1, the complete variable domain is GAGVSQSPRYKVAKRGQDVALRCDPISGHVSLFWYQQALGQGPEFLTYFQNEAQLDKSGLPSDRFFAERPEGSVSTLKIQRTQQEDSAVYLCASSLVRAHNEQFFGPGTRLTVL.

The rearrangement uses TRBV4-2 and TRBJ2-2; D unresolved. Germline assignment: CDR1 LGHNA and CDR2 YNFKEQ. The CDR3 totals 13 residues. Between the trimmed V and J ends, which lost 3 bases and 6 bases, there was a span of 8 bases. In DNA form, the CDR3 reads TGTGCCAGCAGCCACTCCCTCGCCGGGGAGCTGTTTTTT. This encodes CASSHSLAGELFF.

The sample holds one count of this clone. The chain combines TRBV10-3 with TRBJ2-7; 7 bases are shared with TRBD1. CDR1 and CDR2 from the germline V gene are ENHRY and SYGVKD. CDR3 length: 13 residues. With 7 bases clipped from V and 3 bases from J, the junction kept 6 bases outside the gene matches. The CDR3 loop is CAIKRDSLYEQYF. The CDR3 DNA reads TGTGCCATCAAACGGGACAGCCTCTACGAGCAGTACTTC.

The chain combines TRBV12-5 with TRBJ2-5; D uncertain. CDR3 size: 13 residues. V shed 2 bases and J shed 5 bases, with 9 bases lying between them. Germline V gives CDR1 LGHNT, CDR2 FRNRAP. The CDR3 sequence: CASGLSSWETQYF. The CDR3 DNA reads TGTGCTAGTGGTTTGAGTAGTTGGGAGACCCAGTACTTC. The full variable domain, completed using reference TRBV12-5 and TRBJ2-5, is DARVTQTPRHKVTEMGQEVTMRCQPILGHNTVFWYRQTMMQGLELLAYFRNRAPLDDSGMPKDRFSAEMPDATLATLKIQPSEPRDSAVYFCASGLSSWETQYFGPGTRLLVL.